This TCR beta chain was documented in a study of cytomegalovirus exposure and HLA in healthy donors. Findings and caveats of the study: An analysis was carried out later, and it reportedly showed fewer N-insertions in an Asian-associated ancestry cluster than the 666-donor mean. Other equally common chains were less clonally expanded than HLA-associated TCR beta chains, a later analysis showed. As a later analysis showed, a missense DCLRE1C variant was linked to trimming of TCR beta V- and J-genes.

The PCR contained 60 Vbeta and 13 Jbeta primers. Some clones are missing from TCRdb's copy, which holds only in-frame ones; the method was immunoSEQ multiplex PCR. This sample has 75,000 to 90,000 clones, with around 85% found just once. The germline V and J ends were trimmed by 5 bases and 1 base, with 6 bases remaining between them. The germline CDR1 and CDR2 sequences are SGHDN and FVKESK. This CDR3 spans 13 amino acids. As to this clone: The antigen remains undetermined.

The chain combines TRBV14 with TRBJ1-3; no reliable D call. The sequence was collected from a man between 35 and 55 years old in good health and CMV-seropositive. Sequenced sample: PBMCs. As DNA, the CDR3 is TGTGCCAGCAGCTTCCCATCTGGAAACACCATATATTTT. This sequence encodes CASSFPSGNTIYF.